The 14 T cell receptor beta chains presented below share a single source sample, sequenced in a study of blood T cell repertoires in COVID-19. Here immunoSEQ multiplex PCR was the method, and the copy in TCRdb shows in-frame clones only, minus some. The sample lists roughly 290,000 clones; 70% to 90% were seen once. The source material was peripheral blood. The receptor set was obtained from a woman between 50 and 59 years old with active or convalescent COVID-19.

The V and J genes are TRBV12-3 or TRBV12-4 and TRBJ1-2; TRBD1 agrees at 10 bases. J was trimmed by 8 bases and V by 6 bases; bases with no gene match: 6. The length of the CDR3 is 13 residues. CDR3 residues: CASRGTGVVGYTF. The CDR3 bases are TGTGCCAGCAGGGGGACAGGGGTTGTGGGCTACACCTTC.

This clone showed up just a few times. The chain recombines TRBV30 with TRBJ1-1; D gene unclear. The CDR3 sequence is 14 residues long. The germline V gene has CDR1 GTSNPN and CDR2 SVGIG (reference sequence). Trimming left V 1 base short and J 6 bases short, with 15 bases between. The CDR3 bases are TGTGCCTGGAGTGGTTCGGAACTATTGCCTGAAGCTTTCTTT. Translated: CAWSGSELLPEAFF.

V gene TRBV19 combines with J gene TRBJ1-3; tentative D call: TRBD1 (6 bases). Germline-derived CDR1 and CDR2 are LNHDA and SQIVND (reference sequence). CDR3 length equals 17 residues. V shed 5 bases and J shed 1 base, with 18 bases lying between them. The CDR3: CASSVRQELRSGNTIYF. The CDR3 nucleotides read TGTGCCAGTAGTGTTCGACAGGAGCTACGATCTGGAAACACCATATATTTT. Using reference TRBV19 and TRBJ1-3 for the parts outside the CDR3, the full variable domain is DGGITQSPKYLFRKEGQNVTLSCEQNLNHDAMYWYRQDPGQGLRLIYYSQIVNDFQKGDIAEGYSVSREKKESFPLTVTSAQKNPTAFYLCASSVRQELRSGNTIYFGEGSWLTVV.

The V gene is TRBV7-2, the J gene TRBJ2-2; D is uncertain. In germline, CDR1 is SGHTA, CDR2 FQGNSA. The CDR3 has 15 residues. V lost 3 bases to trimming and J lost 0 bases, with 8 bases between them. CDR3 residues: CASSFTWPNTGELFF. The CDR3 coding sequence is TGTGCCAGCAGCTTTACGTGGCCGAACACCGGGGAGCTGTTTTTT.

V is TRBV27 and J is TRBJ1-1; 9 bases are shared with TRBD1. J gave up 6 bases and V 5 bases, and 7 bases lay outside the gene matches. CDR1 and CDR2 from the germline V gene are MNHEY and SMNVEV (reference sequence). The CDR3 runs to 14 residues. The CDR3 nucleotides read TGTGCCAGCAGTCCCACAGGGGGCGGGGCTGAAGCTTTCTTT. The encoded protein is CASSPTGGGAEAFF.

The chain combines TRBV2 with TRBJ2-1; 12 bases match TRBD2. J lost 0 bases, V lost 8 bases, and 8 bases had no gene match. This CDR3 is built from 17 residues. CDR1 is SNHLY and CDR2 is FYNNEI in the germline V gene. CDR3 loop: CASFTSGRPSSYNEQFF. The CDR3 region has the DNA TGTGCCAGCTTTACTAGCGGGAGGCCGAGCTCCTACAATGAGCAGTTCTTC. Full variable domain (missing parts from reference TRBV2 and TRBJ2-1): EPEVTQTPSHQVTQMGQEVILRCVPISNHLYFYWYRQILGQKVEFLVSFYNNEISEKSEIFDDQFSVERPDGSNFTLKIRSTKLEDSAMYFCASFTSGRPSSYNEQFFGPGTRLTVL.

V usage is TRBV2 and J usage is TRBJ2-3; tentatively, D is TRBD1 (6 bases). Germline lookup yields CDR1 SNHLY and CDR2 FYNNEI. Trimming took off 5 bases at V and 6 bases at J, with 12 bases between the two ends. This CDR3 region has 13 residues. CDR3 bases: TGTGCCAGCAGTATTACAGGGACGGATACGCAGTATTTT. Translation: CASSITGTDTQYF.

J is TRBJ2-5 and V is TRBV19; TRBD1 agrees at 11 bases. Trimming removed 3 bases from V and 4 bases from J; junction bases left unmatched: 4. In germline, CDR1 is LNHDA, CDR2 SQIVND (reference sequence). CDR3 length: 15 residues. The CDR3 nucleotides read TGTGCCAGTAGTATTGGGACAGGGGGTTCAGAGACCCAGTACTTC. Its translation: CASSIGTGGSETQYF. Variable domain in full (rest from reference TRBV19 and TRBJ2-5): DGGITQSPKYLFRKEGQNVTLSCEQNLNHDAMYWYRQDPGQGLRLIYYSQIVNDFQKGDIAEGYSVSREKKESFPLTVTSAQKNPTAFYLCASSIGTGGSETQYFGPGTRLLVL.

V is TRBV3-1 (or the pseudogene TRBV3-2) and J is TRBJ1-3; 7 bases agree with TRBD1. Germline CDR1 is LGHDT and CDR2 is YNNKEL (reference sequence). This CDR3 has 14 residues. V shed 5 bases, J shed 3 bases, and the junction held 4 bases outside the gene matches. CDR3: CASSSRDSGNTIYF. In DNA form, the CDR3 reads TGTGCCAGCAGCTCCCGGGACAGTGGAAACACCATATATTTT.

The genes are TRBV7-9 and TRBJ2-2; D unresolved. From germline, CDR1 is SEHNR and CDR2 FQNEAQ (reference sequence). The CDR3 has 14 amino acids. Trimming shortened V by 5 bases and J by 3 bases, and 10 bases separated the two germline ends. CDR3 region: CASSPIHYTGELFF. CDR3 sequence (DNA): TGTGCCAGCAGCCCTATCCATTACACCGGGGAGCTGTTTTTT.

V usage is TRBV7-8 and J usage is TRBJ1-5; D is perhaps TRBD1 (5 bases). Germline V gene lookup returns CDR1 SGHVS and CDR2 FQNEAQ. CDR3 length: 18 residues. Trimming removed 5 bases from V and 0 bases from J, with 20 bases in between. As DNA, the CDR3 is TGTGCCAGCAGCAGTGCGCGGGACCTCCTCCGTAGCAATCAGCCCCAGCATTTT. Protein: CASSSARDLLRSNQPQHF.

The V and J genes are TRBV5-1 and TRBJ1-3; possible D gene TRBD1, 5 bases. This CDR3 is 15 amino acids long. V was trimmed by 3 bases and J by 4 bases, leaving 14 bases between them. The germline V gene encodes CDR1 SGHRS and CDR2 YFSETQ. CDR3 coding DNA: TGCGCCAGCAGCTCCTCTACAGGATCGGGAAACACCATATATTTT. Its translation is CASSSSTGSGNTIYF.

The gene calls are TRBV7-9 and TRBJ1-1, with TRBD1 matching over 11 bases. The V and J ends lost 1 base and 6 bases, in that order; junction bases with no gene match: 7. Germline V gene sequence: CDR1 SEHNR, CDR2 FQNEAQ (reference sequence). The CDR3 is 16 residues long. CDR3 loop: CASSLVAGQGVAEAFF. The CDR3, as DNA: TGTGCCAGCAGCTTAGTGGCGGGACAGGGGGTCGCTGAAGCTTTCTTT.

This clone was observed a single time. J is TRBJ2-3 and V is TRBV6-5, with 7 nucleotides matching TRBD1. The length of the CDR3 is 14 residues. V shed 8 bases, J shed 1 base, and the junction held 6 bases outside the gene matches. In germline, CDR1 is MNHEY, CDR2 SVGAGI. CDR3 sequence reads: CASAQGVGTDTQYF. The CDR3, as DNA: TGTGCCAGCGCTCAGGGGGTGGGCACAGATACGCAGTATTTT.